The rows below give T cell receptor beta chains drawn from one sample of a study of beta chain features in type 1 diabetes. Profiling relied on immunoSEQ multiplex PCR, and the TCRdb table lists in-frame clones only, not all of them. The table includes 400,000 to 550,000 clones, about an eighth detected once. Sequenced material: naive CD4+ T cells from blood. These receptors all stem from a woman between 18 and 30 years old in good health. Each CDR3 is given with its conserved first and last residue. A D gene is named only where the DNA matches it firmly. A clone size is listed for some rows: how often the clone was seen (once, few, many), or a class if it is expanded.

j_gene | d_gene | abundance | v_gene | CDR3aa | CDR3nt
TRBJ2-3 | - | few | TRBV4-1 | CASSQVIDTQYF | TGCGCCAGCAGCCAAGTCATTGATACGCAGTATTTT
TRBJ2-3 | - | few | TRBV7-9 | CASRETGTDTQYF | TGTGCCAGCAGAGAGACGGGGACAGATACGCAGTATTTT
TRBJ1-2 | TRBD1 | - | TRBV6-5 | CAIRTGTGLNYGYTF | TGTGCCATCCGGACCGGGACAGGACTTAACTATGGCTACACCTTC
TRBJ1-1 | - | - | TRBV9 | CASSVGPGRENTEAFF | TGTGCCAGCAGCGTGGGCCCGGGACGGGAGAACACTGAAGCTTTCTTT
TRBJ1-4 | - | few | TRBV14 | CASSQVSGLTPEKLFF | TGTGCCAGCAGCCAAGTATCCGGACTTACTCCAGAAAAACTGTTTTTT
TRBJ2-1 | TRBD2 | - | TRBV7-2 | CASSYSGNNEQFF | TGTGCCAGCAGCTATAGCGGGAACAATGAGCAGTTCTTC
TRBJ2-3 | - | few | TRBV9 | CASSGGNTDTQYF | TGTGCCAGCAGCGGGGGGAACACAGATACGCAGTATTTT
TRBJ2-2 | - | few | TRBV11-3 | CASSYVGELFF | TGTGCCAGCAGCTATGTCGGGGAGCTGTTTTTT
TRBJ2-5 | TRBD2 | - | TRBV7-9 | CASSFGLAGRQETQYF | TGTGCCAGCAGCTTTGGACTAGCGGGGAGACAAGAGACCCAGTACTTC
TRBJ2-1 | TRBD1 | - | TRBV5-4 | CASSFVGGDDNEQFF | TGTGCCAGCAGCTTTGTAGGGGGCGACGACAATGAGCAGTTCTTC
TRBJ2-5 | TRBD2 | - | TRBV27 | CASSKRRLGGQETQYF | TGTGCCAGCAGCAAGAGGAGGTTGGGGGGGCAAGAGACCCAGTACTTC
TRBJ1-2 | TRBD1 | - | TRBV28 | CASSSLTGGHYGYTF | TGTGCCAGCAGTTCCTTGACAGGGGGTCACTATGGCTACACCTTC
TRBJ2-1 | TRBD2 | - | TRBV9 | CASSGLAEYNEQFF | TGTGCCAGCAGCGGGCTAGCGGAATACAATGAGCAGTTCTTC
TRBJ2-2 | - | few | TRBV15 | CATGSLLGRRNTGELFF | TGTGCCACCGGCAGTTTGCTTGGGAGGAGAAACACCGGGGAGCTGTTTTTT
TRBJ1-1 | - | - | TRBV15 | CATSRDRVNTEAFF | TGTGCCACCAGCAGAGACAGGGTGAACACTGAAGCTTTCTTT
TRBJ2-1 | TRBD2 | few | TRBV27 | CAAGGGRAIYNEQFF | TGTGCCGCCGGCGGGGGACGCGCAATATACAATGAGCAGTTCTTC